This T cell receptor (beta chain) comes out of a study of cytomegalovirus exposure and HLA in healthy donors. This clone was seen a few times. The CDR3 length is 16 residues. With 60 Vbeta and 13 Jbeta primers, the PCR was carried out. Only in-frame clones appear in the TCRdb table, and some are missing; sequencing was by immunoSEQ multiplex PCR. The sample shows approximately 86,000 clones, about two thirds of them seen only once. The J gene is TRBJ1-1, the V gene TRBV21-1; TRBD1, the table's D call, was not compared with the DNA. TRBV21-1 represents a pseudogene. The clonotype originates from a man aged 55 to 70 in good health and CMV-seronegative. Source material: PBMCs. Here the CDR3 reads CASSNGTGVKNTEAFF. The CDR3 DNA sequence: TGTGCCAGCAGCAACGGGACAGGGGTGAAGAACACTGAAGCTTTCTTT.